This T cell receptor beta chain is drawn from a study of T cells after somatic rescue of genetic block. The data were produced by immunoSEQ multiplex PCR, yet TCRdb's version contains in-frame clones alone and is incomplete. Of about 12,000 clones in the sample, around 72% are singletons; the top ten hold 20%. The CDR3 is 15 amino acids. V lost 3 bases and J lost 4, with 14 bases in between. The V gene's germline CDR1 is SGDLS and CDR2 YYNGEE. This chain links TRBV9 with TRBJ2-1; weak D call: TRBD2 (6 bases). The sample was peripheral blood mononuclear cells (PBMCs). This clonotype was sampled from a boy aged 5-17 years. The CDR3: CASSARDSPYNEQFF. The CDR3 DNA reads TGTGCCAGCAGCGCCCGGGACTCCCCTTACAATGAGCAGTTCTTC.